Sequencing of this T cell receptor (beta chain) was carried out in a study of shared clonotypes between healthy human individuals. Original methodology: Because ImmunoSEQ provided only junction sequences with no quality scores, the filtering differed. The data were produced by immunoSEQ multiplex PCR, yet TCRdb's version contains in-frame clones alone and is incomplete. That table gives V, J and clone size, and the DNA gave D and trimming. The table shows over 2 million clones, with roughly 96% occurring only once. In regard to this clone: At the DNA level, this CDR3 is encoded by other sequences in the same sample as well.

The germline V and J ends were trimmed by 2 bases and 1 base, with 5 bases remaining between them. Germline V CDR1 and CDR2: MNHEY, SMNVEV (reference sequence). The CDR3 extends over 13 amino acids. Division of CD4+ cells produced a CD45RA+ naive subset and a CD45RA-negative memory subset. The specimen sequenced was naive CD4+ T cells sorted from blood. Subset defined: CD45RA+ positively selected. The sequence came from a man between 18 and 35 years old in good health. The chain carries TRBV27 and TRBJ1-2; D unresolved. The CDR3 bases are TGTGCCAGCAGTTTAGGCAGTAACTATGGCTACACCTTC. Residues: CASSLGSNYGYTF.